This T cell receptor beta chain comes out of a study of beta chain features in type 1 diabetes. Overall study findings and caveats: VDJ junctions sequenced from type 1 diabetes patients showed fewer insertions and more deletions. Within the patient group, naive, central memory and Treg TCRB repertoires appeared more similar to each other than within healthy donors. Type 1 diabetes patients showed a moderate but significant shortening of TCRB CDR3s in all four CD4+ subsets.

In the case of this clone: What it recognizes is unknown.

The CDR3 is 13 amino acids. Germline CDR1 MNHEY, CDR2 SVGAGI. Trimming took 6 bases from V and 4 from J; bases not matched to a gene: 0. Expressed TCRB transcripts got sequenced, as all isolated RNA was reverse transcribed. The data were produced by immunoSEQ multiplex PCR, yet TCRdb's version contains in-frame clones alone and is incomplete. The profile covers 240,000 or so clones, with roughly 70% appearing a single time and almost 0.055% taken by the ten largest. Using CD45RO/CCR7/CD25/CD127/CD95/CD27, CD4+ naive, central memory, regulatory and stem cell-like memory cells were sorted. Input material: naive CD4+ T cells from blood. The sequence came from a man between 25 and 39 years old in good health. This sequence joins TRBV6-5 and TRBJ2-3; 11 positions agree with TRBD2. The CDR3 loop reads CASRLAGADTQYF. In DNA, the CDR3 is TGTGCCAGCAGACTAGCGGGAGCAGATACGCAGTATTTT.